These 12 T cell receptor beta chains share one sample of origin, sequenced in a study of vaccination and CD4 T cells after COVID-19. Sequencing of DNA taken from cultured CD4+ T cells relied on the Oncomine TCR Beta short-read assay. TCRdb reprocessed the PCR reads with MiXCR, giving one entry per CDR3 protein. The sample records roughly 4,000 distinct CDR3 sequences, around 40% being singletons. These TCRs are of unknown antigen specificity. Stated treatment: approximately 9-day PBMC culture with coronavirus spike peptide pools or control peptides (ViraFEST assay). The sample comprised CD4+ T cells from blood, cultured in vitro. The source is a human donor who had recovered from COVID-19.

The table lists this clonotype with a few counts. This rearrangement joins TRBV10-3 to TRBJ1-2; no definite D call. The germline gives CDR1 ENHRY, CDR2 SYGVKD. Trimming shortened V by 0 bases and J by 3 bases, and 14 bases separated the two germline ends. This CDR3 is 16 amino acids long. The CDR3 DNA is TGTGCCATCAGTGAGTCTTACTTGTACAGCGACTATGGCTACACCTTC. Amino acids: CAISESYLYSDYGYTF.

This chain joins TRBV20-1 and TRBJ1-2; 7 bases match TRBD1. From germline, CDR1 is DFQATT and CDR2 SNEGSKA (reference sequence). The CDR3 contains 14 residues. Trimming took 6 bases from V and 7 from J; bases not matched to a gene: 14. DNA for the CDR3: TGCAGTGCCAGGCGGAGGACAGGTGATGGTGGCTACACCTTC. Translating it yields CSARRRTGDGGYTF.

By share of the sample, this clonotype is large (0.1 to 1%). This chain uses TRBV6-1 with TRBJ2-2; D is possibly TRBD1 or TRBD2 (5 bases each). The CDR3 totals 17 residues. V was shortened by 11 bases and J by 2 bases, with 24 bases between the two germline ends. The germline gives CDR1 MNHNS, CDR2 SASEGT. CDR3 DNA: TGTGCCGCCGCCCGCCGCTATACCGGGACCAACACCGGGGAGCTGTTTTTT. Its translation is CAAARRYTGTNTGELFF.

The chain combines TRBV4-3 with TRBJ2-1, with 8 nucleotides matching TRBD2. Looked up from germline, CDR1 is LGHNA and CDR2 is YSLEER. Trimming cost V 0 bases and J 4 bases; bases outside gene matches: 11. The CDR3 has 18 amino acids. CDR3 coding DNA: TGCGCCAGCAGCCAAGACTGGGGAGGGGCTAGCGGGTACAATGAGCAGTTCTTC. This codes for CASSQDWGGASGYNEQFF.

The chain links TRBV7-3 to TRBJ1-1; TRBD1 might be the D (5 bases). Germline CDR1 is SGHTA and CDR2 is FQGTGA. CDR3 length equals 14 residues. Between the trimmed V and J ends, which lost 3 bases and 0 bases, there was a span of 8 bases. Here the CDR3 DNA reads TGTGCCAGCAGCTTGGGGGATATGAACACTGAAGCTTTCTTT. Protein sequence: CASSLGDMNTEAFF.

The V call is TRBV21-1, the J call TRBJ2-3; the table names TRBD2, a call not compared with the DNA. TRBV21-1 is a pseudogene segment. This CDR3 has 18 amino acids. CDR3 DNA sequence: TGTGCCAGCAGCAAAGGACCGGGACTAGCGGGAGGAGGAGATACGCAGTATTTT. Translation: CASSKGPGLAGGGDTQYF.

V is TRBV6-1 and J is TRBJ1-3, with 8 positions matching TRBD1. CDR3 length equals 16 residues. CDR1 and CDR2 (germline): MNHNS, SASEGT. J gave up 0 bases and V 6 bases, and 7 bases lay outside the gene matches. The CDR3 loop is CASRQTGGTSGNTIYF. In DNA form, the CDR3 reads TGTGCCAGCAGACAAACAGGGGGTACCTCTGGAAACACCATATATTTT.

This clonotype has a handful of counts. This rearrangement joins TRBV28 to TRBJ2-7; maybe TRBD1 (6 bases). This CDR3 is built from 14 residues. With 2 bases removed from V and 2 bases from J, the gap between germline ends came to 10 bases. Looked up from germline, CDR1 is MDHEN and CDR2 is SYDVKM. The CDR3 DNA follows: TGTGCCAGCAGTTTAGGCGGACAGACCTACGAGCAGTACTTC. Its protein product is CASSLGGQTYEQYF.

There are a few counts of this clonotype. This chain joins TRBV27 and TRBJ1-2; weak D call: TRBD1 (5 bases). Germline CDR1 is MNHEY and CDR2 is SMNVEV (reference sequence). This CDR3 is built from 17 residues. V was clipped by 0 bases and J by 8 bases, with 22 bases between them. CDR3 protein: CASSLSFFSGQGGGYTF. In DNA form, the CDR3 reads TGTGCCAGCAGTTTATCATTTTTTTCCGGCCAGGGAGGAGGCTACACCTTC.

This chain connects TRBV5-1 to TRBJ2-7; D is possibly TRBD2 (5 bases). The CDR3 is 15 residues long. The V gene lost 4 bases and the J gene lost 0 bases, with 14 bases spanning the gap. Germline lookup yields CDR1 SGHRS and CDR2 YFSETQ. CDR3 loop: CASSPTGLRSYEQYF. In nucleotides, the CDR3 is TGCGCCAGCAGCCCCACCGGACTGCGCTCCTACGAGCAGTACTTC.

This clonotype was seen a handful of times. The V gene is TRBV7-9, the J gene TRBJ2-5; 12 nucleotides match TRBD2. From germline, CDR1 is SEHNR and CDR2 FQNEAQ (reference sequence). The V segment lost 4 bases and the J segment 5 bases; nucleotides outside the gene matches: 8. The CDR3 is made up of 16 amino acids. The CDR3 loop reads CASSWRRLAGDETQYF. CDR3 DNA: TGTGCCAGCAGCTGGAGAAGACTAGCGGGAGATGAGACCCAGTACTTC. Supplemented by reference TRBV7-9 and TRBJ2-5, the full variable domain reads DTGVSQNPRHKITKRGQNVTFRCDPISEHNRLYWYRQTLGQGPEFLTYFQNEAQLEKSRLLSDRFSAERPKGSFSTLEIQRTEQGDSAMYLCASSWRRLAGDETQYFGPGTRLLVL.

This sequence joins TRBV20-1 and TRBJ1-1; 8 bases are shared with TRBD1. With 0 bases clipped from V and 5 bases from J, the junction kept 8 bases outside the gene matches. From germline, CDR1 is DFQATT and CDR2 SNEGSKA (reference sequence). This CDR3 is 15 amino acids long. The CDR3 here is CSAREERTGRTEAFF. CDR3 DNA: TGCAGTGCTAGAGAGGAACGGACAGGGAGGACTGAAGCTTTCTTT.